The text below deals with one T cell receptor (beta chain). This entry belongs to a study of blood T cell repertoires in COVID-19. Study in general: Specimens from acute and convalescent COVID-19 originated in the United States, Italy and Spain. PBMCs, B-cell-depleted T cells, or T cells were the source of the cDNA or gDNA that made up the material.

Germline assignment: CDR1 SGHRS and CDR2 YFSETQ. The CDR3 is made up of 15 amino acids. V was pared by 4 bases and J by 7 bases, with 9 bases of the junction left unmatched. In the original workflow: Nucleated cell number was recorded as an estimate derived from reference gene primer amplification. Libraries were prepared by immunoSEQ multiplex PCR; TCRdb keeps only in-frame clonotypes and omits some of them. The DNA was the basis for D and trimming; V, J and clone size are from that table. The data contain about 91,000 clones, 80% to 90% of them singletons. The rearrangement joins TRBV5-1 to TRBJ2-3; 10 bases are shared with TRBD2. This sequence originates from a woman between 70 and 85 years old with acute or convalescent COVID-19. The specimen sequenced was peripheral blood. This CDR3 reads CASSQLAGSPNTQYF. In DNA form, the CDR3 reads TGCGCCAGCAGCCAACTAGCGGGGAGTCCTAATACGCAGTATTTT. The full variable domain, rest sourced from reference TRBV5-1 and TRBJ2-3, is KAGVTQTPRYLIKTRGQQVTLSCSPISGHRSVSWYQQTPGQGLQFLFEYFSETQRNKGNFPGRFSGRQFSNSRSEMNVSTLELGDSALYLCASSQLAGSPNTQYFGPGTRLTVL.